This entry lists 17 T cell receptor beta chains sequenced from one sample in a study of blood T cell repertoires in COVID-19. Profiling relied on immunoSEQ multiplex PCR, and the TCRdb table lists in-frame clones only, not all of them. Of tens of thousands of clones in the sample, roughly 90% were seen once. The sample comprised peripheral blood. These receptors all come from a male donor with acute or convalescent COVID-19.

This chain connects TRBV2 to TRBJ1-4, with 9 bases lining up with TRBD1. Germline loops: CDR1 SNHLY, CDR2 FYNNEI. The CDR3 consists of 16 residues. V was pared by 8 bases and J by 8 bases, with 15 bases of the junction left unmatched. The CDR3 region has the DNA TGTGCCAGCGCCGCCGAAACAGGGGGCGGAGGAGAAAAACTGTTTTTT. As protein: CASAAETGGGGEKLFF. Full variable domain (remainder filled in from reference TRBV2 and TRBJ1-4): EPEVTQTPSHQVTQMGQEVILRCVPISNHLYFYWYRQILGQKVEFLVSFYNNEISEKSEIFDDQFSVERPDGSNFTLKIRSTKLEDSAMYFCASAAETGGGGEKLFFGSGTQLSVL.

The chain carries TRBV18 and TRBJ2-7, with 9 nucleotides matching TRBD1. This CDR3 is 15 amino acids long. Germline V gene data show CDR1 as KGHSH and CDR2 as LQKENI. J gave up 5 bases and V 5 bases, and 10 bases lay outside the gene matches. The CDR3 is CASSEMTGGFDEQYF. CDR3 coding DNA: TGTGCCAGCTCAGAAATGACAGGGGGTTTCGACGAGCAGTACTTC.

The chain combines TRBV9 with TRBJ1-3; 11 bases line up with TRBD1. V was clipped by 3 bases and J by 4 bases; unmatched bases: 12. The CDR3 runs to 18 residues. Germline V lookup: CDR1 SGDLS, CDR2 YYNGEE. The chain's CDR3 is CASSATRTGGAGGNTIYF. CDR3 DNA: TGTGCCAGCAGCGCGACAAGGACAGGGGGCGCGGGAGGAAACACCATATATTTT.

J is TRBJ2-5 and V is TRBV7-9, with TRBD1 matching 7 bases. There are 13 residues in the CDR3. V lost 2 bases and J lost 5; bases outside the gene matches: 2. Germline V gene sequence: CDR1 SEHNR, CDR2 FQNEAQ (reference sequence). CDR3 bases: TGTGCCAGCAGCTTACAGGGGGATGAGACCCAGTACTTC. This translates into CASSLQGDETQYF.

This chain joins TRBV6-5 and TRBJ1-4; 8 bases agree with TRBD1. CDR1 and CDR2 (germline): MNHEY, SVGAGI. The CDR3 contains 15 residues. With 6 bases clipped from V and 8 bases from J, the junction kept 11 bases outside the gene matches. CDR3 region: CASRTDGTGREKLFF. The CDR3 nucleotides read TGTGCCAGCAGGACCGACGGGACAGGACGGGAAAAACTGTTTTTT.

The gene calls are TRBV19 and TRBJ1-1; D may be TRBD1 (5 bases). This CDR3 comprises 11 residues. V lost 7 bases to trimming and J lost 10 bases, with 13 bases between them. CDR1 and CDR2 (germline): LNHDA, SQIVND (reference sequence). CDR3 nucleotide sequence: TGTGCCAGTACCCGACAGCTGGCAGCTTTCTTT. Amino acid sequence: CASTRQLAAFF.

The rearrangement joins TRBV9 to TRBJ1-4; a possible D gene is TRBD1 (6 bases). This CDR3 comprises 12 residues. Per germline, CDR1 SGDLS and CDR2 YYNGEE. V lost 5 bases to trimming and J lost 8 bases, with 10 bases between them. The CDR3 bases are TGTGCCAGCAGGAGGACAGTAGAAAAACTGTTTTTT. Its protein is CASRRTVEKLFF.

J is TRBJ2-1 and V is TRBV14, with 7 bases fitting TRBD2. V lost 8 bases, J lost 10 bases, and 11 bases stayed unmatched. Germline V lookup: CDR1 SGHDN, CDR2 FVKESK. This CDR3 is 13 amino acids long. The CDR3 here is CASGRGPSGEQFF. The CDR3 bases are TGTGCCAGCGGGAGGGGCCCTAGTGGGGAGCAGTTCTTC.

V and J are TRBV19 and TRBJ2-5; TRBD1 matches 9 bases. The V gene's germline CDR1 is LNHDA and CDR2 SQIVND (reference sequence). V lost 7 bases to trimming and J lost 3 bases; unmatched junction nucleotides: 3. The CDR3 sequence is 13 residues long. CDR3 coding DNA: TGTGCCAGTACCCGGACAGGGGAAGAGACCCAGTACTTC. It is translated as CASTRTGEETQYF.

About this clone: This sample also contains other DNA sequences that code for the same CDR3. The rearrangement links TRBV19 to TRBJ1-5; D is possibly TRBD1 (6 bases). Germline V gene lookup returns CDR1 LNHDA and CDR2 SQIVND (reference sequence). The germline V and J ends were trimmed by 4 bases and 2 bases, with 9 bases remaining between them. This CDR3 contains 14 residues. CDR3 bases: TGTGCCAGTAGTACCTCAGGGGGCAATCAGCCCCAGCATTTT. Protein: CASSTSGGNQPQHF.

The chain is built from TRBV25-1 and TRBJ1-1, with D perhaps matching TRBD1 (6 bases). The germline CDR1 and CDR2 sequences are MGHDK and SYGVNS. This CDR3 contains 16 residues. With 2 bases removed from V and 0 bases from J, the gap between germline ends came to 13 bases. The CDR3 spells CASSEGGGAMNTEAFF. The CDR3 nucleotides read TGTGCCAGCAGTGAAGGAGGGGGGGCCATGAACACTGAAGCTTTCTTT.

In this sample, this clone turned up once. The chain combines TRBV7-3 with TRBJ2-1; maybe TRBD1 (5 bases). This CDR3 has 13 residues. Trimming removed 4 bases at V and 10 bases at J, with 14 bases between. Germline lookup yields CDR1 SGHTA and CDR2 FQGTGA. The CDR3 sequence is CASSSTRTREQFF. DNA for the CDR3: TGTGCCAGCAGCTCCACGCGGACAAGGGAGCAGTTCTTC.

This chain links TRBV6-5 with TRBJ1-5; 9 nucleotides agree with TRBD1. Germline loops: CDR1 MNHEY, CDR2 SVGAGI. There are 14 residues in the CDR3. J lost 9 bases, V lost 5 bases, and 8 bases had no gene match. The CDR3 DNA sequence: TGTGCCAGCAGTCGGAGCCGGGACAGGGCGCCCCAGCATTTT. Translating gives CASSRSRDRAPQHF.

This chain links TRBV5-1 with TRBJ2-3, with D tentatively TRBD2 (5 bases). The germline V gene encodes CDR1 SGHRS and CDR2 YFSETQ. V shed 1 base and J shed 0 bases, with 15 bases lying between them. This CDR3 region has 17 residues. CDR3 sequence: CASSLRGGSSSTDTQYF. The CDR3 nucleotides read TGCGCCAGCAGCTTGAGAGGAGGTTCCTCTAGCACAGATACGCAGTATTTT.

This rearrangement joins TRBV2 to TRBJ2-1; 7 bases map to TRBD1. CDR1 and CDR2 (germline): SNHLY, FYNNEI. Losses at the gene ends were 2 bases for V and 3 bases for J; bases not matched to a gene: 4. The CDR3 runs to 15 residues. The CDR3: CASSELGTVYNEQFF. The CDR3, as DNA: TGTGCCAGCAGTGAATTAGGGACAGTCTACAATGAGCAGTTCTTC. The variable domain in full, completed from reference TRBV2 and TRBJ2-1, reads EPEVTQTPSHQVTQMGQEVILRCVPISNHLYFYWYRQILGQKVEFLVSFYNNEISEKSEIFDDQFSVERPDGSNFTLKIRSTKLEDSAMYFCASSELGTVYNEQFFGPGTRLTVL.

The chain has TRBV6-7 and TRBJ2-1, with TRBD1 identical over 9 bases. TRBV6-7 is an ORF for which the function is uncertain. CDR3 length: 21 amino acids. V shed 2 bases and J 1 base; nucleotides not matched to a gene: 18. The CDR3 reads CASSYGFRDRAQWDSYNEQFF. The CDR3 coding sequence is TGTGCCAGCAGTTACGGATTCCGGGACAGGGCACAATGGGATTCCTACAATGAGCAGTTCTTC.

The chain combines TRBV10-3 with TRBJ1-1, with TRBD1 matching over 7 bases. J was trimmed by 0 bases and V by 6 bases; bases with no gene match: 4. The CDR3 length is 14 residues. CDR1 and CDR2 from the germline V gene are ENHRY and SYGVKD. CDR3 in amino acids: CAIRSRGLNTEAFF. The CDR3 DNA reads TGTGCCATCAGGAGCAGGGGGTTGAACACTGAAGCTTTCTTT.